The present entry profiles one T cell receptor (beta chain) with its context. The data derive from a study of response to subunit inactivated influenza vaccine. The V gene lost 0 bases and the J gene lost 9 bases, with 15 bases spanning the gap. Germline CDR1 LGHNA, CDR2 YSLEER. The length of the CDR3 is 15 residues. MiXCR, applied by TCRdb to the RT-PCR reads, yields one record per CDR3 protein. The table has around 580,000 distinct CDR3 sequences, approximately 12% seen once. The receptor's source is a man aged 45 to 65 who received an inactivated influenza vaccine. The sequenced sample was PBMCs from blood, obtained on the day of vaccination. The chain recombines TRBV4-3 with TRBJ1-5; tentative D call: TRBD1 (6 bases). CDR3 protein: CASSQDVLNRAPQHF. CDR3 nucleotide sequence: TGCGCCAGCAGCCAAGATGTGCTGAACAGGGCGCCCCAGCATTTT.